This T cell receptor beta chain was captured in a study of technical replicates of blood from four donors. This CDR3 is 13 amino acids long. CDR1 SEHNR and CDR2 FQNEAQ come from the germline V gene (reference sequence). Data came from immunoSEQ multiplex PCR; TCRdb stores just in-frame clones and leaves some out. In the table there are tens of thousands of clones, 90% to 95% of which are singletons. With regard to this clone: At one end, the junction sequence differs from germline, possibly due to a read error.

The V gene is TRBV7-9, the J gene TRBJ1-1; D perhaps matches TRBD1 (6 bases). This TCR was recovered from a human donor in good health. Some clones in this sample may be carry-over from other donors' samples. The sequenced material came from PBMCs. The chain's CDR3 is CASSIAGAMEAFF. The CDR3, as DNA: TGTGCCAGCAGCATAGCAGGGGCTATGGAAGCTTTCTTT.